This T cell receptor beta chain stems from a study of blood T cell repertoires in COVID-19. At the level of the study: PBMCs, B-cell-depleted T cells, or T cells were the source of the cDNA or gDNA that made up the material.

The method was immunoSEQ multiplex PCR; TCRdb's version includes in-frame clones alone and lacks a portion of them. The table records about 140,000 clones, more than 65% of them present only once. Germline V gene data show CDR1 as SGHRS and CDR2 as YFSETQ. Trimming shortened V by 1 base and J by 4 bases, and 11 bases separated the two germline ends. The CDR3 runs 14 residues. Sequencing was done on a sample of peripheral blood. The V and J genes are TRBV5-1 and TRBJ1-2; D call uncertain. The TCR originated in a man aged 80 or over with acute or convalescent COVID-19. The CDR3 nucleotides read TGCGCCAGCAGCTTGTCCGACGGACTCTATGGCTACACCTTC. Protein sequence: CASSLSDGLYGYTF.